These T cell receptor beta chains were read from a single sample in a study of T cells after yellow fever vaccination. TCRdb fed the 5' RACE reads into MiXCR, producing one record per CDR3 protein. The sample lists about 180,000 distinct CDR3 sequences; approximately 6% were seen once. Sample: CD4+ T cells sorted from PBMCs, taken on the day of the first yellow fever vaccination. The origin of the receptors is a man between 18 and 35 years old who received the YFV17D yellow fever vaccine. Both conserved end residues are part of each CDR3.

J gene: TRBJ2-6; V gene: TRBV5-4; CDR3 protein: CASSGPTGRSGANVLTF
J gene: TRBJ1-2; V gene: TRBV4-1; CDR3 protein: CASNTGTEVPYGYTF
J gene: TRBJ2-4; V gene: TRBV14; CDR3 protein: CASSNSGRNIQYF
J gene: TRBJ1-3; V gene: TRBV11-1; CDR3 protein: CASSLGSAGQGMSGNTIYF
J gene: TRBJ2-5; V gene: TRBV5-4; CDR3 protein: CASSFPRGEEETQYF
J gene: TRBJ1-1; V gene: TRBV6-1; CDR3 protein: CASSQTRDTEAFF
J gene: TRBJ2-3; V gene: TRBV6-2/TRBV6-3; CDR3 protein: CASSWDVRSTDTQYF
J gene: TRBJ2-5; V gene: TRBV9; CDR3 protein: CASSVESPWETQYF
J gene: TRBJ2-6; V gene: TRBV4-3; CDR3 protein: CASSQERSGANVLTF
J gene: TRBJ1-1; V gene: TRBV18; CDR3 protein: CASSTGSGTEAFF
J gene: TRBJ1-5; V gene: TRBV7-2; CDR3 protein: CASSLDVRQPQHF
J gene: TRBJ1-6; V gene: TRBV28; CDR3 protein: CASSQRTGFNSPLHF
J gene: TRBJ2-1; V gene: TRBV10-3; CDR3 protein: CAISESMFASGGNEFF
J gene: TRBJ2-3; V gene: TRBV12-3/TRBV12-4; CDR3 protein: CASSQGAALSTDTQYF
J gene: TRBJ2-5; V gene: TRBV4-1; CDR3 protein: CASSQFGTGKETQYF
J gene: TRBJ1-1; V gene: TRBV6-5; CDR3 protein: CASSYHRQAFF